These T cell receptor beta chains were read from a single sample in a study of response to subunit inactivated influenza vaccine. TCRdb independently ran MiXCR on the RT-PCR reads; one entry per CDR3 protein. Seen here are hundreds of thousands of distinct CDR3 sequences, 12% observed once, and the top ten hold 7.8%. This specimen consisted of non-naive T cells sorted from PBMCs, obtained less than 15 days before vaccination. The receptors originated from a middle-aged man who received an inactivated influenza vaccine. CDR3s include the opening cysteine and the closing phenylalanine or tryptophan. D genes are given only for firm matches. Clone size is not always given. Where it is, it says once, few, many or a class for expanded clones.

DNA: TGTGCCAGCAGCTTAGATCTCCGGGGGCAGATCTACAATGAGCAGTTCTTC
CDR3: CASSLDLRGQIYNEQFF
V: TRBV11-2
J: TRBJ2-1
size: -
D: -

DNA: TGTGCCAGCAGTTTATTGGGTCTAGCGGGGGGGCCGGCAAGCGACGAGCAGTACTTC
CDR3: CASSLLGLAGGPASDEQYF
V: TRBV27
J: TRBJ2-7
size: -
D: TRBD2

DNA: TGCAGTGCTAGAAAGGGCGGTAGCGGGACTACCTACGAGCAGTACTTC
CDR3: CSARKGGSGTTYEQYF
V: TRBV20-1
J: TRBJ2-7
size: few
D: TRBD2

DNA: TGCGCCAGCAGCCAAGCGGTCGAGTACGAGCAGTACTTC
CDR3: CASSQAVEYEQYF
V: TRBV4-3
J: TRBJ2-7
size: many
D: -

DNA: TGTGCCAGCAGTCCGAGGACAGGGACAGATACGCAGTATTTT
CDR3: CASSPRTGTDTQYF
V: TRBV25-1
J: TRBJ2-3
size: many
D: TRBD1

DNA: TGTGCCAGCAAGGGTTTATTGCCGGGACAGGGAAGTCTTGCCTTC
CDR3: CASKGLLPGQGSLAF
V: TRBV6-1
J: TRBJ1-2
size: -
D: TRBD1

DNA: TGTGCCAGCAGCCTGGCGGGGCAGTCCAACAATGAGCAGTTCTTC
CDR3: CASSLAGQSNNEQFF
V: TRBV7-2
J: TRBJ2-1
size: -
D: -

DNA: TGCAGCGCGAATGTACAGGGCGGACGTGAAGCTTTCTTT
CDR3: CSANVQGGREAFF
V: TRBV29-1
J: TRBJ1-1
size: many
D: -

DNA: TGTGCCAGCAGCCCCCGACAGGATAACTATGGCTACACCTTC
CDR3: CASSPRQDNYGYTF
V: TRBV9
J: TRBJ1-2
size: -
D: -

DNA: TGTGCCAGCAGCCAAGGACCCCCCCAGTACTTC
CDR3: CASSQGPPQYF
V: TRBV3-1
J: TRBJ2-5
size: few
D: -

DNA: TGCAGCGTTGAAGATCGGGCCACAGATACGCAGTATTTT
CDR3: CSVEDRATDTQYF
V: TRBV29-1
J: TRBJ2-3
size: few
D: -

DNA: TGCAGTGCCGCACTCCCCGGCCCAGATACGCAGTATTTT
CDR3: CSAALPGPDTQYF
V: TRBV20-1
J: TRBJ2-3
size: many
D: -

DNA: TGTGCCAGCAGCTTGACCGGGAAGGGTGAAAAACTGTTTTTT
CDR3: CASSLTGKGEKLFF
V: TRBV7-9
J: TRBJ1-4
size: few
D: -

DNA: TGCGCCAGCAGCCAAGTGTCGAGCAGGCGAGGGTGCAATCAGCCCCAGCATTTT
CDR3: CASSQVSSRRGCNQPQHF
V: TRBV4-3
J: TRBJ1-5
size: -
D: -

DNA: TGTGCCAGCAGCATCGGGACTAGCGGGAGGGGGGCGCAGTATTTT
CDR3: CASSIGTSGRGAQYF
V: TRBV7-2
J: TRBJ2-3
size: many
D: TRBD2

DNA: TGTGCCAGCAGCCGCGGGTCAGGGTGGGGAAGCACTGAAGCTTTCTTT
CDR3: CASSRGSGWGSTEAFF
V: TRBV12-3/TRBV12-4
J: TRBJ1-1
size: -
D: -

DNA: TGTGCCAGCAGCAGTAGGGATCCGCAGTATTTT
CDR3: CASSSRDPQYF
V: TRBV5-5
J: TRBJ2-3
size: -
D: -

DNA: TGTGCCAGCAGCTTTTTCCAGGGTACCGGGGAGCTGTTTTTT
CDR3: CASSFFQGTGELFF
V: TRBV7-2
J: TRBJ2-2
size: many
D: -

DNA: TGCAGCGTTGAGACCCCCAGGGGGGCCCAATCTAACTATGGCTACACCTTC
CDR3: CSVETPRGAQSNYGYTF
V: TRBV29-1
J: TRBJ1-2
size: -
D: TRBD1

DNA: TGTGCCTGGAACAGGGGAGGGGCCTACGAGCAGTACTTC
CDR3: CAWNRGGAYEQYF
V: TRBV30
J: TRBJ2-7
size: few
D: -

DNA: TGTGCCAGCAGCTTAGGGAGCGGTTCGACCTACGAGCAGTACTTC
CDR3: CASSLGSGSTYEQYF
V: TRBV11-2
J: TRBJ2-7
size: -
D: -

DNA: TGTGCCAGCAGCGTAGACGTAGGAGAGACCCAGTACTTC
CDR3: CASSVDVGETQYF
V: TRBV9
J: TRBJ2-5
size: few
D: -

DNA: TGTGCCAGCAGCTCGGGAGGGGGCGGCTACACCTTC
CDR3: CASSSGGGGYTF
V: TRBV7-2
J: TRBJ1-2
size: few
D: TRBD1

DNA: TGCAGTGCTAGAGGGCAGGGGGCAGAGACCCAGTACTTC
CDR3: CSARGQGAETQYF
V: TRBV20-1
J: TRBJ2-5
size: -
D: TRBD1

DNA: TGTGCCAGCAGCTTAGCGAGCGGGCAAAAGGCCTACGAGCAGTACTTC
CDR3: CASSLASGQKAYEQYF
V: TRBV7-9
J: TRBJ2-7
size: many
D: -

DNA: TGCGCCAGCAGCCAATCGATCGACGGGCGGGTGGAGACCCAGTACTTC
CDR3: CASSQSIDGRVETQYF
V: TRBV5-1
J: TRBJ2-5
size: many
D: -

DNA: TGTGCCAGCAGCTTGGAAGGTTCCGGCTACACCTTC
CDR3: CASSLEGSGYTF
V: TRBV5-6
J: TRBJ1-2
size: few
D: -

DNA: TGTGCCAGCAGAGCAGGCGGATCTGGAACCACCATATATTTT
CDR3: CASRAGGSGTTIYF
V: TRBV6-2/TRBV6-3
J: TRBJ1-3
size: -
D: -

DNA: TGCAGTGCTAGAGATAGGACAGGGGGCTCCGAGCAGTACTTC
CDR3: CSARDRTGGSEQYF
V: TRBV20-1
J: TRBJ2-7
size: -
D: TRBD1

DNA: TGTGCCAGCAGTCACCTGGGGGGGAGGGCGGACACTGAAGCTTTCTTT
CDR3: CASSHLGGRADTEAFF
V: TRBV6-5
J: TRBJ1-1
size: few
D: -

DNA: TGTGCCAGCAGTCCCCGCGAGGCTAGCACAGATACGCAGTATTTT
CDR3: CASSPREASTDTQYF
V: TRBV12-3/TRBV12-4
J: TRBJ2-3
size: -
D: -

DNA: TGTGCCAGCAGTTTAAGTAGAACAGGGGATTATGTAAAGCAGTACTTC
CDR3: CASSLSRTGDYVKQYF
V: TRBV27
J: TRBJ2-7
size: few
D: TRBD1

DNA: TGTGCCAGCAGCTTAGGTTGGGGGAGCACAGATACGCAGTATTTT
CDR3: CASSLGWGSTDTQYF
V: TRBV7-9
J: TRBJ2-3
size: many
D: -

DNA: TGCGCCAGCAGCTTGGAGGGACGAAAAGAGGTCGAGCAGTACTTC
CDR3: CASSLEGRKEVEQYF
V: TRBV5-1
J: TRBJ2-7
size: many
D: -

DNA: TGTGCCAGCAGCTTACGTGGGAGGGCCGGCGAGCAGTACTTC
CDR3: CASSLRGRAGEQYF
V: TRBV7-2
J: TRBJ2-7
size: few
D: TRBD2

DNA: TGTGCCAGCAGCCAAACGACAGGTTTGAACACTGAAGCTTTCTTT
CDR3: CASSQTTGLNTEAFF
V: TRBV5-6
J: TRBJ1-1
size: -
D: -

DNA: TGTGCCAGCAGCTTGGAAGGCTTGGGGAATGAGCAGTTCTTC
CDR3: CASSLEGLGNEQFF
V: TRBV5-5
J: TRBJ2-1
size: few
D: -

DNA: TGCGCCAGCAGCTTGGATGCCGTTATCTCTGGAAACACCATATATTTT
CDR3: CASSLDAVISGNTIYF
V: TRBV5-1
J: TRBJ1-3
size: few
D: -

DNA: TGTGCCAGCAGCTTTAACCTAGCCAAAAACATTCAGTACTTC
CDR3: CASSFNLAKNIQYF
V: TRBV7-3
J: TRBJ2-4
size: -
D: -

DNA: TGTGCCAGCGGGTCCAGGGGAGGCATGGATGAGCAGTTCTTC
CDR3: CASGSRGGMDEQFF
V: TRBV11-3
J: TRBJ2-1
size: -
D: -

DNA: TGTGCCAGCAGTTTATATGGGGAGAATGAGCAGTTCTTC
CDR3: CASSLYGENEQFF
V: TRBV12-3/TRBV12-4
J: TRBJ2-1
size: many
D: -

DNA: TGCGCCAGCAGCTTGGATGCGGCCCCTTTTGATGAGCAGTTCTTC
CDR3: CASSLDAAPFDEQFF
V: TRBV5-1
J: TRBJ2-1
size: few
D: -

DNA: TGTGCCAGCTCACCTCAGGGCGGGGGACAGGGAAGACAGCCCCAGCATTTT
CDR3: CASSPQGGGQGRQPQHF
V: TRBV18
J: TRBJ1-5
size: -
D: TRBD1

DNA: TGTGCCAGCAGCCCGCTCGAGCAAGAGACCCAGTACTTC
CDR3: CASSPLEQETQYF
V: TRBV5-6
J: TRBJ2-5
size: many
D: -

DNA: TGCAGTGCTAGAGATCGGGGGGGAGGGCCCCACGAGCAGTACTTC
CDR3: CSARDRGGGPHEQYF
V: TRBV20-1
J: TRBJ2-7
size: -
D: TRBD2

DNA: TGCAGTGCGCAGCGGCTCCTCTCCTACAATGAGCAGTTCTTC
CDR3: CSAQRLLSYNEQFF
V: TRBV20-1
J: TRBJ2-1
size: few
D: -

DNA: TGCGCCAGCAGCCAAAGACTAGCGGCAGACTACGAGCAGTACTTC
CDR3: CASSQRLAADYEQYF
V: TRBV4-3
J: TRBJ2-7
size: many
D: TRBD2

DNA: TGCAGTGCTTACCGACTAGAACGGAACAATGAGCAGTTCTTC
CDR3: CSAYRLERNNEQFF
V: TRBV20-1
J: TRBJ2-1
size: many
D: -

DNA: TGTGCCAGCAGCCTCCTGGGAAGGGGTTTAGGTAACAATGAGCAGTTCTTC
CDR3: CASSLLGRGLGNNEQFF
V: TRBV14
J: TRBJ2-1
size: few
D: -